The T cell receptor beta chain under discussion was sequenced for a study of blood T cell repertoires in COVID-19. For the study at large: Acute and convalescent COVID-19 samples came from the United States, Italy and Spain. The cDNA or gDNA used as material had been derived from T cells, B-cell-depleted T cells, or PBMCs.

Trimming cost V 0 bases and J 6 bases, with 11 bases left between them. CDR1 and CDR2 (germline): KGHSY, FQNENV. The CDR3 consists of 14 residues. Per the study methods: Amplification of reference gene primers provided the estimated nucleated cell counts. Generated by immunoSEQ multiplex PCR, the TCRdb table keeps only in-frame clones and is missing some. From that table come the V and J calls and clone size; the DNA was used to work out D and trimming. The data show 110,000 to 150,000 clones, roughly 85% seen once. V usage is TRBV16 and J usage is TRBJ1-2, with unresolved D. What was sequenced was peripheral blood. This TCR was recovered from a man aged 60 to 75 with acute or convalescent COVID-19. CDR3 sequence: CASSQSYRSDGYTF. The DNA of the CDR3 is TGTGCCAGCAGCCAATCCTACAGATCGGATGGCTACACCTTC.